The clone carrying this T cell receptor beta chain was counted a few times. The antigen is not known. This sample stems from a study of neoadjuvant nivolumab and ipilimumab in lung cancer. Study-level points and caveats: Pathologic regression was not significantly tied to TCR clonality. Only a small number of samples underwent TCR sequencing.

The CDR3 contains 14 residues. Germline V CDR1 and CDR2: MRHNA, SNTAGT. The germline V and J ends were trimmed by 3 bases and 3 bases, with 9 bases remaining between them. The protocol was immunoSEQ multiplex PCR, while the TCRdb copy is restricted to in-frame clones and leaves out a portion. The repertoire has about 38,000 clones, roughly nine tenths of them found once; the top ten carry more than 3%. This clonotype originated in an adult with non-small cell lung cancer. The starting material was peripheral blood, obtained before neoadjuvant nivolumab, alone or with ipilimumab. J is TRBJ1-5 and V is TRBV6-4, with D uncertain. The CDR3 is CASSEKGDNQPQHF. CDR3 DNA: TGTGCCAGCAGTGAAAAAGGTGACAATCAGCCCCAGCATTTT.